A selection of T cell receptor beta chains follows, all from one sample in a study of blood T cell repertoires in COVID-19. Generated by immunoSEQ multiplex PCR, the TCRdb table keeps only in-frame clones and is missing some. The sample lists 200,000 to 300,000 clones, around 90% seen once, with around 0.9% in the top ten. Material: peripheral blood. These receptors all stem from a man aged 25-45 years with COVID-19, enrolled during active disease. CDR3s include the opening cysteine and the closing phenylalanine or tryptophan. A D gene is named only where the DNA matches it firmly. Not every row has a clone size; where given, it reads once, few, many or a size class.

V	size	D	J	CDR3	DNA
TRBV6-5	few	.	TRBJ1-1	CASQVVGANTEAFF	TGTGCCAGCCAAGTGGTGGGGGCGAACACTGAAGCTTTCTTT
TRBV19	once	.	TRBJ1-1	CASSTSTGDPNTEAFF	TGTGCCAGTAGTACTTCCACAGGCGACCCGAACACTGAAGCTTTCTTT
TRBV19	.	.	TRBJ1-5	CATTALYSNQPQHF	TGTGCCACTACAGCATTATATAGCAATCAGCCCCAGCATTTT
TRBV19	.	TRBD1	TRBJ1-2	CASSPADRAGYGYTF	TGTGCCAGTAGCCCTGCCGACAGGGCCGGCTATGGCTACACCTTC
TRBV11-2	.	.	TRBJ1-2	CASSSHGTNGYTF	TGTGCCAGCAGCTCCCATGGTACTAATGGCTACACCTTC
TRBV15	.	TRBD1	TRBJ1-6	CATSSPILGTDGASYNSPLHF	TGTGCCACCAGCAGCCCTATCCTGGGGACAGATGGTGCCTCCTATAATTCACCCCTCCACTTT
TRBV9	.	TRBD1	TRBJ1-6	CASSFTLTGADSPLHF	TGTGCCAGCAGCTTCACCTTGACAGGGGCGGACTCACCCCTCCACTTT
TRBV29-1	.	.	TRBJ1-2	CSVPVGRGDGYTF	TGCAGCGTCCCCGTAGGGAGGGGGGATGGCTACACCTTC
TRBV3-1/TRBV3-2	.	.	TRBJ1-2	CASSQDPAGYGYTF	TGTGCCAGCAGCCAAGACCCAGCGGGCTATGGCTACACCTTC
TRBV7-9	.	.	TRBJ1-5	CASSLQGKGQPQHF	TGTGCCAGCAGCCTTCAGGGGAAAGGGCAGCCCCAGCATTTT
TRBV12-3/TRBV12-4	.	.	TRBJ1-1	CASRLVGAEAFF	TGTGCCAGCAGATTAGTGGGGGCGGAAGCTTTCTTT
TRBV18	few	TRBD1	TRBJ1-2	CASSRGQGPNYGYTF	TGTGCCAGCTCACGGGGACAGGGGCCGAACTATGGCTACACCTTC
TRBV9	.	.	TRBJ1-6	CASSVEEAGSYNSPLHF	TGTGCCAGCAGCGTAGAAGAAGCCGGCTCCTATAATTCACCCCTCCACTTT
TRBV2	.	.	TRBJ1-6	CASSQLGGANNSPLHF	TGTGCCAGCAGTCAGTTGGGGGGGGCGAATAATTCACCCCTCCACTTT
TRBV7-9	.	TRBD2	TRBJ2-7	CASSRPGLKYEQYF	TGTGCCAGCAGCAGACCGGGACTAAAGTACGAGCAGTACTTC
TRBV9	.	TRBD2	TRBJ2-1	CASSLRGSPNEQFF	TGTGCCAGCAGCCTCCGCGGGAGTCCCAATGAGCAGTTCTTC
TRBV2	.	TRBD1	TRBJ2-5	CASRGTGQVTQYF	TGTGCCAGCAGGGGGACAGGACAAGTGACCCAGTACTTC
TRBV12-3/TRBV12-4	.	.	TRBJ1-5	CASSPGTSQPQHF	TGTGCCAGCAGCCCCGGGACAAGTCAGCCCCAGCATTTT
TRBV7-9	.	.	TRBJ1-1	CASTPYGAGELDTEAFF	TGTGCCAGCACCCCCTATGGGGCAGGCGAATTGGACACTGAAGCTTTCTTT
TRBV19	.	TRBD1	TRBJ1-6	CASSIGTGGGSYNSPLHF	TGTGCCAGTAGTATTGGGACAGGAGGGGGCTCCTATAATTCACCCCTCCACTTT
TRBV6-4	.	.	TRBJ2-2	CASSSPGFAGELFF	TGTGCCAGCAGTTCTCCAGGGTTCGCCGGGGAGCTGTTTTTT
TRBV6-5	.	.	TRBJ1-2	CASTAGGYGYTF	TGTGCCAGCACGGCAGGAGGCTATGGCTACACCTTC
TRBV29-1	.	.	TRBJ2-7	CSVQKSYEQYF	TGCAGCGTTCAGAAATCCTACGAGCAGTACTTC
TRBV3-1/TRBV3-2	.	TRBD2	TRBJ2-3	CASSQGRLGGGGRISDTQYF	TGTGCCAGCAGCCAAGGACGGTTAGGCGGCGGGGGGCGGATTTCAGATACGCAGTATTTT
TRBV10-3	.	.	TRBJ1-2	CAISERTGNYGYTF	TGTGCCATCAGTGAACGAACAGGGAACTATGGCTACACCTTC
TRBV9	.	TRBD2	TRBJ2-1	CASSPPGLPLYNEQFF	TGTGCCAGCAGCCCGCCGGGACTACCCCTCTACAATGAGCAGTTCTTC
TRBV6-5	.	.	TRBJ1-1	CASSFWRNTEAFF	TGTGCCAGCAGTTTTTGGAGGAACACTGAAGCTTTCTTT
TRBV6-2/TRBV6-3	.	TRBD1	TRBJ1-2	CASSRQGTNYGYTF	TGTGCCAGCAGTCGACAGGGGACAAACTATGGCTACACCTTC
TRBV5-1	.	.	TRBJ2-3	CASSSSSQSDTQYF	TGCGCCAGCAGCTCCTCCTCACAGTCAGATACGCAGTATTTT
TRBV4-1	.	TRBD2	TRBJ2-7	CASSLGLAGAPYEQYF	TGCGCCAGCAGCCTCGGACTAGCGGGGGCTCCTTACGAGCAGTACTTC
TRBV28	.	TRBD1	TRBJ1-2	CASSLRTGGFSGYTF	TGTGCCAGCAGTCTGAGGACAGGGGGCTTTTCAGGCTACACCTTC
TRBV2	.	TRBD1	TRBJ2-1	CASRVDRGLNNEQFF	TGTGCCAGCAGGGTTGACAGGGGGCTTAACAATGAGCAGTTCTTC
TRBV27	.	.	TRBJ1-6	CASRRNIRSSYNSPLHF	TGTGCCAGCAGAAGAAACATTCGGAGCTCCTATAATTCACCCCTCCACTTT
TRBV9	few	TRBD1	TRBJ1-1	CASSQQTGPTEAFF	TGTGCCAGCAGCCAACAGACAGGGCCCACTGAAGCTTTCTTT
TRBV9	.	.	TRBJ1-1	CASSDRLQGEAFF	TGTGCCAGCAGCGACCGGCTTCAGGGTGAAGCTTTCTTT
TRBV5-1	once	TRBD2	TRBJ2-3	CASSLRGGSTDTQYF	TGCGCCAGCAGCTTGCGCGGGGGGAGCACAGATACGCAGTATTTT
TRBV12-5	.	TRBD2	TRBJ2-7	CARNRCGGECEQYF	TGTGCTCGAAACAGGTGCGGGGGAGAATGCGAGCAGTACTTC
TRBV18	.	TRBD1	TRBJ2-7	CASSPAGTGVSREQYF	TGTGCCAGCTCACCAGCGGGGACAGGGGTTTCCCGAGAGCAGTACTTC
TRBV11-2	.	TRBD2	TRBJ2-3	CASSPLAGHTDTQYF	TGTGCCAGCAGCCCACTAGCGGGACACACAGATACGCAGTATTTT
TRBV18	.	TRBD2	TRBJ2-5	CASQGTSGQETQYF	TGTGCCAGCCAAGGGACTAGCGGACAAGAGACCCAGTACTTC
TRBV19	.	.	TRBJ1-5	CASSATANQPQHF	TGTGCCAGTAGTGCGACAGCCAATCAGCCCCAGCATTTT
TRBV7-2	.	TRBD2	TRBJ2-1	CASSAWTSNEQFF	TGTGCCAGCAGCGCTTGGACTAGCAATGAGCAGTTCTTC
TRBV6-5	.	.	TRBJ1-1	CASSYLSEAFF	TGTGCCAGCAGTTACTTATCGGAAGCTTTCTTT
TRBV19	.	TRBD1	TRBJ2-7	CASRPTYRGFGEQYF	TGTGCCAGTAGGCCTACTTACAGGGGGTTCGGAGAGCAGTACTTC
TRBV7-3	once	TRBD1	TRBJ2-2	CASSKQGARNTGELFF	TGTGCCAGCAGCAAACAGGGGGCGAGGAACACCGGGGAGCTGTTTTTT
TRBV6-6	.	TRBD2	TRBJ2-1	CASSLSSGGNNEQFF	TGTGCCAGCAGTCTGTCTAGCGGGGGCAACAATGAGCAGTTCTTC
TRBV18	.	TRBD1	TRBJ1-5	CASSPPITGTGSQPQHF	TGTGCCAGCTCACCACCCATCACCGGGACAGGGAGTCAGCCCCAGCATTTT
TRBV6-1	.	TRBD1	TRBJ1-5	CASSDRQGSYQPQHF	TGTGCCAGCAGTGATCGACAGGGTTCTTATCAGCCCCAGCATTTT
TRBV5-6	.	.	TRBJ2-1	CASSGGLYNEQFF	TGTGCCAGCAGCGGGGGACTCTACAATGAGCAGTTCTTC
TRBV27	once	TRBD2	TRBJ2-7	CASSQLAGGTLGYSEQYF	TGTGCCAGCAGTCAACTAGCGGGGGGGACACTGGGTTATAGTGAGCAGTACTTC
TRBV5-1	.	TRBD1	TRBJ2-3	CASSLIGQGGADTQYF	TGCGCCAGCAGCTTAATCGGACAGGGGGGCGCAGATACGCAGTATTTT
TRBV7-6	.	TRBD2	TRBJ2-5	CASSLAWTSGGLYQETQYF	TGTGCCAGCAGCTTAGCCTGGACTAGCGGGGGCCTGTACCAAGAGACCCAGTACTTC
TRBV5-4	.	TRBD1	TRBJ2-1	CASQSFQGAEEQFF	TGTGCCAGCCAAAGTTTTCAGGGGGCGGAGGAGCAGTTCTTC
TRBV28	.	.	TRBJ1-2	CASSLPANYGYTF	TGTGCCAGCAGTTTACCGGCTAACTATGGCTACACCTTC
TRBV29-1	.	TRBD1	TRBJ2-4	CSAYRGPDKNIQYF	TGCAGCGCCTACAGGGGGCCGGACAAAAACATTCAGTACTTC
TRBV2	once	TRBD1	TRBJ1-2	CASKVQGQGAEGYTF	TGTGCCAGCAAGGTACAGGGACAGGGGGCTGAGGGCTACACCTTC
TRBV5-1	.	.	TRBJ1-4	CASSRNTGTNEKLFF	TGCGCCAGCAGCCGCAATACAGGAACTAATGAAAAACTGTTTTTT
TRBV27	.	TRBD1	TRBJ1-4	CASSRRTGDTTNEKLFF	TGTGCCAGCAGTAGAAGGACAGGGGACACGACTAATGAAAAACTGTTTTTT